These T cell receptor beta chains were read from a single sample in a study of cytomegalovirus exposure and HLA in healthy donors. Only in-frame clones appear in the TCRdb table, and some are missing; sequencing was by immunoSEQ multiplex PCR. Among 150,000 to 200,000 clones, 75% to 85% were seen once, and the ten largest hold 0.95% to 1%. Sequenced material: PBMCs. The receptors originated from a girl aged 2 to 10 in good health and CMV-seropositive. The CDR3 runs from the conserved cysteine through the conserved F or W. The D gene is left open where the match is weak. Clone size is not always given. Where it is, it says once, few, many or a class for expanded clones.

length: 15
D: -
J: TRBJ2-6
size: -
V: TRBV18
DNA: TGTGCCAGCTCACCAAGCCTCTCTGGGGCCAACGTCCTGACTTTC
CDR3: CASSPSLSGANVLTF

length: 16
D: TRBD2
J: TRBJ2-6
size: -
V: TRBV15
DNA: TGTGCCACCAGCCGAGTTGGGAGGGCTGGGGCCAACGTCCTGACTTTC
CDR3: CATSRVGRAGANVLTF

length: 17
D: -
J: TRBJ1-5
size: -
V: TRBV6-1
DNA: TGTGCCAGCAGTGATGAGCCCCTGGGGGCCTTTAATCAGCCCCAGCATTTT
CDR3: CASSDEPLGAFNQPQHF

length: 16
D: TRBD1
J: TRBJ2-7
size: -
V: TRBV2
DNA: TGTGCCAGCAACATACCCGGGACAGGGTCCATCTACGAGCAGTACTTC
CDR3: CASNIPGTGSIYEQYF

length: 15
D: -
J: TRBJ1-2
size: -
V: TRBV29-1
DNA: TGCAGCGTTGCCTTCGCTTCCAGGGATATTAGGGGCTACACCTTC
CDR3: CSVAFASRDIRGYTF

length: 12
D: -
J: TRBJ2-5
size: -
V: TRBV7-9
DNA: TGTGCCAGCAGCCTACGGGGGGAGACCCAGTACTTC
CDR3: CASSLRGETQYF

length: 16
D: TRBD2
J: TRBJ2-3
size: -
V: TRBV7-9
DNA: TGTGCCAGCTCCCCAATCTGGCGGGAGGGCCCTGATACGCAGTATTTT
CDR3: CASSPIWREGPDTQYF

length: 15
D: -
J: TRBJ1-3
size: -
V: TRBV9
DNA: TGTGCCAGCAGCGTACAGGGAATAAATGGAAACACCATATATTTT
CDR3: CASSVQGINGNTIYF

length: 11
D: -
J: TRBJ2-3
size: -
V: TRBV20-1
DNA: TGCAGTGCCTACCGAGAAGATACGCAGTATTTT
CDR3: CSAYREDTQYF

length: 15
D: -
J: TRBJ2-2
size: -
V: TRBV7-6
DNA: TGTGCCAGCAGCTTAGGTGTTCTGAACACCGGGGAGCTGTTTTTT
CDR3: CASSLGVLNTGELFF

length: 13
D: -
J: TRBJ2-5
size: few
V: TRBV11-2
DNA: TGTGCCAGCAGCTTGGGCCGTTCAGAGACCCAGTACTTC
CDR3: CASSLGRSETQYF

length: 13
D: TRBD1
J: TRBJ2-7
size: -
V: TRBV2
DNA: TGTGCCAGCAGGGACAGGGGAGGCTACGAGCAGTACTTC
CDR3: CASRDRGGYEQYF

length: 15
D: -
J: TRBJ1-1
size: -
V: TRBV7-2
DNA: TGTGCCAGCAGCTTAGGGGTGGGGCGAGTCGGTGAAGCTTTCTTT
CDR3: CASSLGVGRVGEAFF

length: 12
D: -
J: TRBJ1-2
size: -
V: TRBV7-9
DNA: TGTGCCAGCAGCTTACTAGACTATGGCTACACCTTC
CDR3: CASSLLDYGYTF

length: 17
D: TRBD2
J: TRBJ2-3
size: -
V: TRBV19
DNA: TGTGCCAGTAGTCCACGTACTAGCGGGAGGTTCAAAAATACGCAGTATTTT
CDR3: CASSPRTSGRFKNTQYF

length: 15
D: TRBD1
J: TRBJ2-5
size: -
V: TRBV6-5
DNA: TGTGCCAGCAGTTACTCCCGGACAGGGGGAGAGACCCAGTACTTC
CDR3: CASSYSRTGGETQYF

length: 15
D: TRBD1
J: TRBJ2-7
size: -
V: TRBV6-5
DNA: TGTGCCAGCAGAAGGGACAGGGCGCCCCCCTACGAGCAGTACTTC
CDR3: CASRRDRAPPYEQYF

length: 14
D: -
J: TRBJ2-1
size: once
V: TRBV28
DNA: TGTGCCAGCAGTCAGCGGATAGACTACAATGAGCAGTTCTTC
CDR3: CASSQRIDYNEQFF

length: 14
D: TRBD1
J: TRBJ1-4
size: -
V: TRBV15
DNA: TGTGCCACCAGCGGGACAGCAAAGGGGGAAAAACTGTTTTTT
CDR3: CATSGTAKGEKLFF

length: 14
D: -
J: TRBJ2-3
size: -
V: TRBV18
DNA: TGTGCCAGCTCACCAGGGGCTAATAGGGATACGCAGTATTTT
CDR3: CASSPGANRDTQYF

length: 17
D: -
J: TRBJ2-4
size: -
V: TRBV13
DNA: TGTGCCAGCAGCTTATTCCGGGGTTCCCAACGGAAAAACATTCAGTACTTC
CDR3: CASSLFRGSQRKNIQYF

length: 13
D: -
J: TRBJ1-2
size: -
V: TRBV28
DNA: TGTGCCAGCAGTTCGCAGGGCAGGTATGGCTACACCTTC
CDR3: CASSSQGRYGYTF

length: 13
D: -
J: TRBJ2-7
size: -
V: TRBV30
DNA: TGTGCCTGGAGCCCGGCTAGCTTCTACGAGCAGTACTTC
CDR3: CAWSPASFYEQYF

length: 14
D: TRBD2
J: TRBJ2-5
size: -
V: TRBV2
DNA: TGTGCCAGCAGGGCAGGACTAGCAGAAGAGACCCAGTACTTC
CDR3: CASRAGLAEETQYF

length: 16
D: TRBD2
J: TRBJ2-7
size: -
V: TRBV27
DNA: TGTGCCAGCAGTTTATCCCTAGCGGGAGGGCCCTACGAGCAGTACTTC
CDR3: CASSLSLAGGPYEQYF

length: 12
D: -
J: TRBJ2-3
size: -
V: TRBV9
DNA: TGTGCCAGCAGCGTAGAGGGGGATACGCAGTATTTT
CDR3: CASSVEGDTQYF

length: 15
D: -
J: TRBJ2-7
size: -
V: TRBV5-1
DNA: TGCGCCAGCAGCTTGGGAGGTAGTGGAGCTAGAGAGCAGTACTTC
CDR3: CASSLGGSGAREQYF

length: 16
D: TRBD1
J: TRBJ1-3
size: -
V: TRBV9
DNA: TGTGCCAGCAGCGGAAGTAGGACAGGGTTCGGAAACACCATATATTTT
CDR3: CASSGSRTGFGNTIYF

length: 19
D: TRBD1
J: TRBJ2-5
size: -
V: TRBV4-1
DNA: TGCGCCAGCAGCCCCCGCCCGGGACAGGGTTTTAGTGGACAAGAGACCCAGTACTTC
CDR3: CASSPRPGQGFSGQETQYF

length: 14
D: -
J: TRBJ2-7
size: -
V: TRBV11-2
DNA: TGTGCCAGCAGCCCGATTCGGCGGATCTACGAGCAGTACTTC
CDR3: CASSPIRRIYEQYF

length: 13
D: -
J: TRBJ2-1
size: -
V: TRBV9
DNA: TGTGCCAGCAGCGTAGCCACTTTCAATGAGCAGTTCTTC
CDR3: CASSVATFNEQFF

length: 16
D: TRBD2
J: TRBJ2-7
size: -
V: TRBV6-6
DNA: TGTGCCAGCAGTTCCAGCGGGAGGGGATGGTCCTACGAGCAGTACTTC
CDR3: CASSSSGRGWSYEQYF

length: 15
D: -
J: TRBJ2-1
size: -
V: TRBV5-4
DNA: TGTGCCAGCAGCCTTCCGGGACTGGCTTACAATGAGCAGTTCTTC
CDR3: CASSLPGLAYNEQFF

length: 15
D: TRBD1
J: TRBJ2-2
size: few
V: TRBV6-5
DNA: TGTGCCAGCAGTTATTTGACAGGGTTATCCGGGGAGCTGTTTTTT
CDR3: CASSYLTGLSGELFF

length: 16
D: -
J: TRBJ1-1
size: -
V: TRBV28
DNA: TGTGCCAGCAGAAGGTTGGACAGTGTAGCGAACACTGAAGCTTTCTTT
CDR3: CASRRLDSVANTEAFF

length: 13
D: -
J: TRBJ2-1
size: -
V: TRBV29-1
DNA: TGCAGCGTTTCGACGGAGTCCTACAATGAGCAGTTCTTC
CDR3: CSVSTESYNEQFF

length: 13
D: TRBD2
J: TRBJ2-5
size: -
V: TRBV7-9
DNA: TGTGCCAGCAGCTGGGGGGGAGGCGAGACCCAGTACTTC
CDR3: CASSWGGGETQYF

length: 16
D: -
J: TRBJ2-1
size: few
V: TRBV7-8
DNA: TGTGCCAGCAGCTTATCACGCAGGGACTCCTACAATGAGCAGTTCTTC
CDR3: CASSLSRRDSYNEQFF

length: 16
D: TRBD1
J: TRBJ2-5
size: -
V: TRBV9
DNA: TGTGCCAGCAGCGTAGCCCGGGACAGAAGTCAAGAGACCCAGTACTTC
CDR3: CASSVARDRSQETQYF

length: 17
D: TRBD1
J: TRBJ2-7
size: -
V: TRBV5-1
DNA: TGCGCCAGCAGCTTCTATCGACAGGGTACCATTTTCTACGAGCAGTACTTC
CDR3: CASSFYRQGTIFYEQYF